This paragraph covers one T cell receptor beta chain sequence. The CDR3 loop spans 12 amino acids. CDR1 KGHSH and CDR2 LQKENI come from the germline V gene. The V end lost 8 bases, the J end lost 5 bases, and 12 bases lay between the germline ends. In the authors' methods: Scientists estimated how many nucleated cells there were by amplifying reference gene primers. The table came from immunoSEQ multiplex PCR; TCRdb's copy has only in-frame clones and leaves some out. The V and J calls and clone size were taken over from that table, and D and trimming were inferred from the DNA. This repertoire shows over 60,000 clones, nearly 90% found once; its top ten account for around 5%. This entry comes from a study of blood T cell repertoires in COVID-19. The wider study: Researchers got acute and convalescent COVID-19 samples from the United States, Italy and Spain. T cells, B-cell-depleted T cells, or PBMCs supplied cDNA or gDNA.

The chain joins TRBV18 to TRBJ2-5, with a tentative D call TRBD1 (6 bases). The TCR was taken from a woman in her fifties or sixties with active COVID-19. The sequenced sample consisted of peripheral blood. The CDR3 loop reads CASKTGMETQYF. CDR3 DNA: TGTGCCAGCAAAACAGGGATGGAGACCCAGTACTTC. Combining the CDR3 with reference TRBV18 and TRBJ2-5 gives the whole variable domain NAGVMQNPRHLVRRRGQEARLRCSPMKGHSHVYWYRQLPEEGLKFMVYLQKENIIDESGMPKERFSAEFPKEGPSILRIQQVVRGDSAAYFCASKTGMETQYFGPGTRLLVL.